Shown below are 22 T cell receptor beta chains from a single sample sequenced in a study of blood T cell repertoires in COVID-19. Measured with immunoSEQ multiplex PCR; TCRdb has only the in-frame clones, and not every one. The sample records around 50,000 clones, more than 80% being singletons. The sample consisted of peripheral blood. The receptors were sampled from a man in his sixties with COVID-19, enrolled during active disease.

The CDR3 protein is CASSLAAREREQYF. The CDR3, as DNA: TGCGCCAGCAGCTTGGCCGCGAGGGAACGGGAGCAGTACTTC. This chain connects TRBV5-1 to TRBJ2-7, with a tentative D call TRBD2 (5 bases). This CDR3 has 14 amino acids. V was shortened by 0 bases and J by 7 bases, with 14 bases between the two germline ends. Germline-derived CDR1 and CDR2 are SGHRS and YFSETQ.

The V and J genes are TRBV5-8 and TRBJ1-2, with TRBD1 as a possible D gene (6 bases). The CDR3 runs to 16 residues. The V gene's germline CDR1 is SGHTS and CDR2 YDEGEE. Deletions cut 3 bases from V and 6 bases from J, with 21 bases between. The CDR3, as DNA: TGTGCCAGCAGCTCCTACTCGGGGGGCACCCGTCATGGCTACACCTTC. Its translation: CASSSYSGGTRHGYTF.

The chain combines TRBV7-2 with TRBJ2-1; tentative D call: TRBD2 (5 bases). Germline CDR1 reads SGHTA; CDR2 reads FQGNSA. The CDR3 has 17 residues. Trimming pared 1 base from V and 9 bases from J, leaving 22 bases between. The CDR3 DNA follows: TGTGCCAGCAGCTTAGGTTTTTTAGCGCCTCGGTTAGGTGAGCAGTTCTTC. As protein: CASSLGFLAPRLGEQFF.

This clone has only a few counts. The CDR3 nucleotides read TGTGCCAGTAGTATGGGACAGCGCCAGCCCCAGCATTTT. Protein: CASSMGQRQPQHF. V and J are TRBV19 and TRBJ1-5; 7 nucleotides line up with TRBD1. The J segment lost 7 bases and the V segment lost 3 bases, leaving 3 bases of the junction unmatched. The CDR3 length is 13 residues. Germline V gene lookup returns CDR1 LNHDA and CDR2 SQIVND (reference sequence).

This sequence joins TRBV6-1 and TRBJ2-1; 8 bases match TRBD1. Trimming cost V 7 bases and J 5 bases; bases outside gene matches: 13. Germline lookup yields CDR1 MNHNS and CDR2 SASEGT. The CDR3 is 16 amino acids. CDR3 protein: CASTDKDRVNHNEQFF. The CDR3 DNA sequence: TGTGCCAGCACTGATAAGGACAGGGTAAACCACAATGAGCAGTTCTTC.

V usage is TRBV3-1 (or the pseudogene TRBV3-2) and J usage is TRBJ2-1; 11 nucleotides align to TRBD2. The CDR3 runs 16 residues. With V trimmed by 4 bases and J by 4 bases, 6 bases remained unmatched. CDR1 is LGHDT, CDR2 YNNKEL, per germline (reference sequence). The CDR3 here is CASSPPTSGAYNEQFF. The CDR3 coding sequence is TGTGCCAGCAGCCCGCCGACTAGCGGGGCTTACAATGAGCAGTTCTTC.

The chain is built from TRBV27 and TRBJ1-1; a weak D match, TRBD1 (6 bases). This CDR3 spans 14 amino acids. V lost 4 bases, J lost 1 base, and 10 bases lay in between. The germline V gene has CDR1 MNHEY and CDR2 SMNVEV (reference sequence). CDR3 DNA sequence: TGTGCCAGCAGTTCACCAGGGGCGAACACTGAAGCTTTCTTT. It is translated as CASSSPGANTEAFF.

This chain joins TRBV7-9 and TRBJ2-5; maybe TRBD2 (5 bases). This CDR3 is 10 amino acids long. Germline V gene data show CDR1 as SEHNR and CDR2 as FQNEAQ (reference sequence). V was cut by 10 bases and J by 4 bases, with 7 bases left in between. CDR3 nucleotide sequence: TGTGCCACCCGGGGAGAGACCCAGTACTTC. The encoded protein is CATRGETQYF.

The chain combines TRBV9 with TRBJ2-7; 9 positions agree with TRBD2. The CDR3 sequence is 16 residues long. V lost 1 base to trimming and J lost 4 bases; unmatched junction nucleotides: 9. Germline V CDR1 and CDR2: SGDLS, YYNGEE. The CDR3 bases are TGTGCCAGCAGCGTAAGCCCTAGCGGGGATAGTTACGAGCAGTACTTC. Its translation is CASSVSPSGDSYEQYF.

The V call is TRBV9, the J call TRBJ2-3; 10 bases agree with TRBD2. CDR1 is SGDLS and CDR2 is YYNGEE in the germline V gene. Losses at the gene ends were 1 base for V and 5 bases for J; bases not matched to a gene: 1. The CDR3 is made up of 14 amino acids. In DNA form, the CDR3 reads TGTGCCAGCAGCGTAAGCGGGGGGGAAGATACGCAGTATTTT. Amino acids: CASSVSGGEDTQYF.

This clone was detected only once. The chain joins TRBV7-8 to TRBJ1-3; 7 nucleotides line up with TRBD1. The length of the CDR3 is 17 residues. Germline CDR1 and CDR2: SGHVS and FQNEAQ. V dropped 2 bases and J dropped 0; count of bases not matched to a gene: 7. In nucleotides, the CDR3 is TGTGCCAGCAGCTTATCGACAGGGCGCATCTCTGGAAACACCATATATTTT. This gives the protein CASSLSTGRISGNTIYF. Looking up the rest from reference TRBV7-8 and TRBJ1-3 gives the full variable domain: GAGVSQSPRYKVAKRGQDVALRCDPISGHVSLFWYQQALGQGPEFLTYFQNEAQLDKSGLPSDRFFAERPEGSVSTLKIQRTQQEDSAVYLCASSLSTGRISGNTIYFGEGSWLTVV.

The chain recombines TRBV27 with TRBJ1-2; D may be TRBD1 (5 bases). CDR3 length equals 14 residues. V was pared by 3 bases and J by 4 bases, with 12 bases between. Germline V lookup: CDR1 MNHEY, CDR2 SMNVEV (reference sequence). DNA of the CDR3: TGTGCCAGCAGTTTTAAGGGGCAGGGCTATGGCTACACCTTC. This codes for CASSFKGQGYGYTF.

This chain joins TRBV7-9 and TRBJ1-4; TRBD1 matches 8 bases. Trimming took 3 bases from V and 5 from J; bases not matched to a gene: 2. Per germline, CDR1 SEHNR and CDR2 FQNEAQ (reference sequence). This CDR3 region has 14 residues. The DNA of the CDR3 is TGTGCCAGCAGCTTTGGACAGGGAAATGAAAAACTGTTTTTT. It specifies CASSFGQGNEKLFF.

This sequence joins TRBV7-8 and TRBJ2-1; the match to TRBD2 covers 12 bases. The CDR3 extends over 19 amino acids. Germline CDR1 is SGHVS and CDR2 is FQNEAQ. Losses at the gene ends were 5 bases for V and 0 bases for J; bases not matched to a gene: 11. DNA for the CDR3: TGTGCCAGCAGCCGACCACTAGCGGGGGGCAAGAGCTCCTACAATGAGCAGTTCTTC. Translating gives CASSRPLAGGKSSYNEQFF.

The CDR3 region is CASAPLDAGNTDTQYF. The CDR3 coding sequence is TGCGCCAGCGCCCCCCTAGATGCGGGAAACACAGATACGCAGTATTTT. This rearrangement joins TRBV5-1 to TRBJ2-3; D is possibly TRBD2 (6 bases). CDR3 length: 16 amino acids. CDR1 SGHRS and CDR2 YFSETQ come from the germline V gene. V was pared by 7 bases and J by 2 bases, with 20 bases between.

V is TRBV9 and J is TRBJ1-2; D call uncertain. CDR3 length: 12 amino acids. CDR1 is SGDLS, CDR2 YYNGEE, per germline. With 2 bases removed from V and 0 bases from J, the gap between germline ends came to 2 bases. CDR3 residues: CASSVANYGYTF. The CDR3 region has the DNA TGTGCCAGCAGCGTCGCTAACTATGGCTACACCTTC.

This chain links TRBV6-5 with TRBJ2-1; D is ambiguous. Germline values: CDR1 MNHEY, CDR2 SVGAGI. The CDR3 length is 14 residues. V shed 2 bases and J shed 5 bases, with 10 bases lying between them. The CDR3 protein is CASSYREVHNEQFF. The CDR3 nucleotides are TGTGCCAGCAGTTACCGAGAGGTACACAATGAGCAGTTCTTC.

CDR3 sequence: CASQRAGANYGYTF. CDR3 bases: TGTGCCAGCCAGAGGGCGGGGGCTAACTATGGCTACACCTTC. The chain links TRBV6-5 to TRBJ1-2; D is perhaps TRBD1 (5 bases). Trimming took off 8 bases at V and 0 bases at J, with 13 bases between the two ends. From germline, CDR1 is MNHEY and CDR2 SVGAGI. This CDR3 has 14 residues.

This chain connects TRBV7-3 to TRBJ2-7; TRBD1 matches 9 bases. The V gene end was trimmed by 5 bases and the J gene end by 4 bases; junction bases not matched to a gene: 9. The CDR3 has 15 amino acids. Germline V gene data show CDR1 as SGHTA and CDR2 as FQGTGA. The CDR3 nucleotides read TGTGCCAGCAGCGGTAGGGGACAGGGACGGTACGAGCAGTACTTC. Translation: CASSGRGQGRYEQYF. The full variable domain, its missing parts supplied by reference TRBV7-3 and TRBJ2-7, is GAGVSQTPSNKVTEKGKYVELRCDPISGHTALYWYRQSLGQGPEFLIYFQGTGAADDSGLPNDRFFAVRPEGSVSTLKIQRTERGDSAVYLCASSGRGQGRYEQYFGPGTRLTVT.

The genes are TRBV27 and TRBJ2-2; D remains unclear. Trimming removed 6 bases from V and 3 bases from J, with 11 bases in between. There are 14 residues in the CDR3. Looked up from germline, CDR1 is MNHEY and CDR2 is SMNVEV (reference sequence). The CDR3 reads CASSRLVDTGELFF. For the CDR3, the DNA is TGTGCCAGCAGCCGGCTAGTTGACACCGGGGAGCTGTTTTTT.

This clone was found a few times. This sequence joins TRBV18 and TRBJ2-7; the match to TRBD1 covers 9 bases. J gave up 3 bases and V 3 bases, and 6 bases lay outside the gene matches. Germline CDR1 is KGHSH and CDR2 is LQKENI. The CDR3 extends over 15 amino acids. The CDR3 bases are TGTGCCAGCTCACCGGGACAGGGTGGGGGCTACGAGCAGTACTTC. Residues: CASSPGQGGGYEQYF. The full variable domain, completed using reference TRBV18 and TRBJ2-7, is NAGVMQNPRHLVRRRGQEARLRCSPMKGHSHVYWYRQLPEEGLKFMVYLQKENIIDESGMPKERFSAEFPKEGPSILRIQQVVRGDSAAYFCASSPGQGGGYEQYFGPGTRLTVT.

V is TRBV19 and J is TRBJ1-3; D is perhaps TRBD1 (6 bases). Germline-derived CDR1 and CDR2 are LNHDA and SQIVND (reference sequence). V lost 3 bases and J 2 bases, leaving 11 bases between the germline ends. The CDR3 extends over 15 amino acids. CDR3 loop: CASSIGRGAGNTIYF. The CDR3 coding sequence is TGTGCCAGTAGTATCGGCAGGGGAGCTGGAAACACCATATATTTT.